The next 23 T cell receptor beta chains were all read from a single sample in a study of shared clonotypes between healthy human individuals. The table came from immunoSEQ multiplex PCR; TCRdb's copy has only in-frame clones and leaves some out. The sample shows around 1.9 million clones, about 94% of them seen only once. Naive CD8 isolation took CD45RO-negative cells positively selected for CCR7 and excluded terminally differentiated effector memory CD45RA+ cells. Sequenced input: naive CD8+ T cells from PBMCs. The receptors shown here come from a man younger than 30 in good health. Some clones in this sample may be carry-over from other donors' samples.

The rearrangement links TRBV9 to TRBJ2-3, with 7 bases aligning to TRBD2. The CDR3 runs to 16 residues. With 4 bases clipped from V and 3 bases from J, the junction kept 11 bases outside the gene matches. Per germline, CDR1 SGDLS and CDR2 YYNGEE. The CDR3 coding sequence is TGTGCCAGCAGCTTAGCGGGCAGTTTGAGGACAGATACGCAGTATTTT. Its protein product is CASSLAGSLRTDTQYF.

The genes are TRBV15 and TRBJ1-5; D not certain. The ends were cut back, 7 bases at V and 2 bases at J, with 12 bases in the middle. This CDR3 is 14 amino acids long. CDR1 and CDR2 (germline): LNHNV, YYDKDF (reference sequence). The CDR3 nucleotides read TGTGCCACCACCGAAGACGGTGGCAATCAGCCCCAGCATTTT. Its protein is CATTEDGGNQPQHF.

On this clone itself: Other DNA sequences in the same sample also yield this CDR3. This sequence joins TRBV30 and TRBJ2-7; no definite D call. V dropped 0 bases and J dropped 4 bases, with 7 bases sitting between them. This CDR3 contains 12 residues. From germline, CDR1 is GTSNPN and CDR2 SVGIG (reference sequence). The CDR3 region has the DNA TGTGCCTGGAGTGTAGTAAGTTACGAGCAGTACTTC. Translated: CAWSVVSYEQYF. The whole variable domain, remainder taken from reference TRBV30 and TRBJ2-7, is SQTIHQWPATLVQPVGSPLSLECTVEGTSNPNLYWYRQAAGRGLQLLFYSVGIGQISSEVPQNLSASRPQDRQFILSSKKLLLSDSGFYLCAWSVVSYEQYFGPGTRLTVT.

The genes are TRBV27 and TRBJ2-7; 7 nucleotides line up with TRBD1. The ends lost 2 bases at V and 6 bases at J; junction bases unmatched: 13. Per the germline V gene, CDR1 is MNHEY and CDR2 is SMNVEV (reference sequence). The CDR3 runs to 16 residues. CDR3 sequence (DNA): TGTGCCAGCAGTTTAATCTTTACAGGGGCCAACCGCGAGCAGTACTTC. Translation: CASSLIFTGANREQYF.

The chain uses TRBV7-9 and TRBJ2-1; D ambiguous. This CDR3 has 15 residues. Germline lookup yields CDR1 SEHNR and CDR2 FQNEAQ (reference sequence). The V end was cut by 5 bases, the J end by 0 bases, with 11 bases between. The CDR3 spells CASSPQKSSYNEQFF. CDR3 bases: TGTGCCAGCAGCCCTCAGAAGAGCTCCTACAATGAGCAGTTCTTC.

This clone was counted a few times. CDR3 amino acids: CASSLMVGSGYTF. Here the CDR3 DNA reads TGTGCCAGCAGTTTAATGGTAGGGTCTGGCTACACCTTC. The rearrangement joins TRBV28 to TRBJ1-2; no clear D gene. The CDR3 contains 13 residues. Per germline, CDR1 MDHEN and CDR2 SYDVKM. Deletions cut 2 bases from V and 7 bases from J, with 11 bases between.

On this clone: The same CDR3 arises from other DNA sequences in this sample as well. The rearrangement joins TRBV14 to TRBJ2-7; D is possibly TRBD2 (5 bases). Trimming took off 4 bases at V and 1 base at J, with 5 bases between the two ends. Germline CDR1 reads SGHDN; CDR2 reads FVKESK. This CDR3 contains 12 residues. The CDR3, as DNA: TGTGCCAGCAGCCCGGGGTCCTACGAGCAGTACTTC. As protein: CASSPGSYEQYF.

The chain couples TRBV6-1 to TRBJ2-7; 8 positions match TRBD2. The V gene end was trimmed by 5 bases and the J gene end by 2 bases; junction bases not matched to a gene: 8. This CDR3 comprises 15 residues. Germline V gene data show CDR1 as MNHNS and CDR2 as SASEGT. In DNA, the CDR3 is TGTGCCAGCAGTCCGAAGGGTAGCGGGGCCTACGAGCAGTACTTC. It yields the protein CASSPKGSGAYEQYF.

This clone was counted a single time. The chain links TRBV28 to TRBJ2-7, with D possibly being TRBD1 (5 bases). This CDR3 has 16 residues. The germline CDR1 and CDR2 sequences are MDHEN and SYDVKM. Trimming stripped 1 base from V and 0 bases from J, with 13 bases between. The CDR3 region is CASSLLGPDGSYEQYF. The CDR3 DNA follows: TGTGCCAGCAGTTTATTGGGGCCAGATGGCTCCTACGAGCAGTACTTC.

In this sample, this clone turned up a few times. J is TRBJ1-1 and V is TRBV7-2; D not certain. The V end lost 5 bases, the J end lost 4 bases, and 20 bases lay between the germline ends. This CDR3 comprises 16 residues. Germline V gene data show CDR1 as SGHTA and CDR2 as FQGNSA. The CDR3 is CASSPRAVLRATEAFF. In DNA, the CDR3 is TGTGCCAGCAGCCCCCGAGCGGTTTTACGGGCCACTGAAGCTTTCTTT.

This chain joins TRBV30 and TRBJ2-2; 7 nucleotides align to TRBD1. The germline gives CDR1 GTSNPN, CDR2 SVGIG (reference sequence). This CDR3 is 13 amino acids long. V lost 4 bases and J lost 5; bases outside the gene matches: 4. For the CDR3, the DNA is TGTGCCTGGAAAGGGGGCCAAACCGGGGAGCTGTTTTTT. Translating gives CAWKGGQTGELFF.

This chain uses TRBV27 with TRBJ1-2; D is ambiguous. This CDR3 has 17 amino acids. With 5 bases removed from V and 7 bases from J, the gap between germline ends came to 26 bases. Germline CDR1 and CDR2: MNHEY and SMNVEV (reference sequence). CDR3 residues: CASSLKSGSQGPGGYTF. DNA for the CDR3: TGTGCCAGCAGTCTAAAGTCCGGGTCCCAAGGACCTGGTGGCTACACCTTC.

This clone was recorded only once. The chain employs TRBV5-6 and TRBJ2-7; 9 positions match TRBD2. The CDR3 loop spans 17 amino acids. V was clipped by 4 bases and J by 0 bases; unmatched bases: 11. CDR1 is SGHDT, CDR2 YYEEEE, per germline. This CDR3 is CASSQGPGGRASYEQYF. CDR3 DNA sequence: TGTGCCAGCAGCCAGGGACCAGGCGGGAGGGCCTCCTACGAGCAGTACTTC. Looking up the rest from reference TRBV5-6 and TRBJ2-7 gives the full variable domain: DAGVTQSPTHLIKTRGQQVTLRCSPKSGHDTVSWYQQALGQGPQFIFQYYEEEERQRGNFPDRFSGHQFPNYSSELNVNALLLGDSALYLCASSQGPGGRASYEQYFGPGTRLTVT.

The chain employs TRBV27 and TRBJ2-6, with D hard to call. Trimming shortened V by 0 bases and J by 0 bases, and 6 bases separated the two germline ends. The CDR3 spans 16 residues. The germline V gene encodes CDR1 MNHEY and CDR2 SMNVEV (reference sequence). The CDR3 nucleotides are TGTGCCAGCAGTTTATCGAGTTACTCTGGGGCCAACGTCCTGACTTTC. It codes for CASSLSSYSGANVLTF.

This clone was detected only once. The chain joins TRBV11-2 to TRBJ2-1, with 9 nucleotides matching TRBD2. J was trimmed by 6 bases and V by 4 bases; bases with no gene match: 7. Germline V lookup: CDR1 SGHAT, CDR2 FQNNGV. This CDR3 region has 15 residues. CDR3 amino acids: CASSYLAGAGNEQFF. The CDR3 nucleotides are TGTGCCAGCAGCTACTTAGCGGGAGCAGGCAATGAGCAGTTCTTC.

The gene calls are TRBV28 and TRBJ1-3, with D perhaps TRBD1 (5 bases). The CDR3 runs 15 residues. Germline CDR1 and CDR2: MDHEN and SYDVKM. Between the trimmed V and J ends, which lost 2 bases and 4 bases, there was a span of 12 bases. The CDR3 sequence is CASSLGGYAGNTIYF. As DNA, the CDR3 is TGTGCCAGCAGTTTAGGGGGGTATGCAGGAAACACCATATATTTT.

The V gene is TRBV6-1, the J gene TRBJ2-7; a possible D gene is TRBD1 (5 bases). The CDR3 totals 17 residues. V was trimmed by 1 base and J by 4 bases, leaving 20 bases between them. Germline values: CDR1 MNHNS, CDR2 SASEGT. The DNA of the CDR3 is TGTGCCAGCAGTGAAGGAAAGGGTGGGGCAGTACCTTACGAGCAGTACTTC. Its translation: CASSEGKGGAVPYEQYF.

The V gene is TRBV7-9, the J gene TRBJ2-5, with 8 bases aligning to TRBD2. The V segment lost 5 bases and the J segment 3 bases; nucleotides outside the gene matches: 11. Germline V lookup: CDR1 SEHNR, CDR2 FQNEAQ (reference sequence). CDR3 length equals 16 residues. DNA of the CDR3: TGTGCCAGCAGCCCACCCTCCACTAGCGGAAAAGAGACCCAGTACTTC. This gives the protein CASSPPSTSGKETQYF.

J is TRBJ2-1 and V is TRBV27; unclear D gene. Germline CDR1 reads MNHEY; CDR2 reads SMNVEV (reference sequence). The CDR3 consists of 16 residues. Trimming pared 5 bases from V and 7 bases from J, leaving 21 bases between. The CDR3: CASSLQRDFLGNEQFF. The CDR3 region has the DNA TGTGCCAGCAGTCTCCAAAGGGATTTTCTGGGTAATGAGCAGTTCTTC.

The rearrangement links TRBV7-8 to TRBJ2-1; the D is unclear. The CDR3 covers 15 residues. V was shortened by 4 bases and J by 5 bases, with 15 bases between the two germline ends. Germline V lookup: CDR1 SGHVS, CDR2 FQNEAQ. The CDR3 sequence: CASSWGRSLHNEQFF. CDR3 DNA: TGTGCCAGCAGCTGGGGTAGGAGCCTCCACAATGAGCAGTTCTTC.

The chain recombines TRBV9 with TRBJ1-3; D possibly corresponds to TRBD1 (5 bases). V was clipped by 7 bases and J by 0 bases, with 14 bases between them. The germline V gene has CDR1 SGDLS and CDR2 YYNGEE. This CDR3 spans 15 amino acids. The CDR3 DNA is TGTGCCAGCGGCCCGGGACTCAGCTCTGGAAACACCATATATTTT. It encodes CASGPGLSSGNTIYF.

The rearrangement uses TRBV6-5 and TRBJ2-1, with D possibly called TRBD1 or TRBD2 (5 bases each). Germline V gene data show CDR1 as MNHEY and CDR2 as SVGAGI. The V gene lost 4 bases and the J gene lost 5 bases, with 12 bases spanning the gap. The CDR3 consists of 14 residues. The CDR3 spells CASSLGTGNNEQFF. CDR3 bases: TGTGCCAGCAGTTTAGGGACCGGGAACAATGAGCAGTTCTTC.

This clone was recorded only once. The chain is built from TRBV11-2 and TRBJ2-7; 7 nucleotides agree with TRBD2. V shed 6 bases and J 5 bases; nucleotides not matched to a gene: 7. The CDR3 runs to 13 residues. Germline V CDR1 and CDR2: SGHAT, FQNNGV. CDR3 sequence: CASSPTSAHEQYF. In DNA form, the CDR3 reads TGTGCCAGCAGTCCCACTAGCGCCCACGAGCAGTACTTC.